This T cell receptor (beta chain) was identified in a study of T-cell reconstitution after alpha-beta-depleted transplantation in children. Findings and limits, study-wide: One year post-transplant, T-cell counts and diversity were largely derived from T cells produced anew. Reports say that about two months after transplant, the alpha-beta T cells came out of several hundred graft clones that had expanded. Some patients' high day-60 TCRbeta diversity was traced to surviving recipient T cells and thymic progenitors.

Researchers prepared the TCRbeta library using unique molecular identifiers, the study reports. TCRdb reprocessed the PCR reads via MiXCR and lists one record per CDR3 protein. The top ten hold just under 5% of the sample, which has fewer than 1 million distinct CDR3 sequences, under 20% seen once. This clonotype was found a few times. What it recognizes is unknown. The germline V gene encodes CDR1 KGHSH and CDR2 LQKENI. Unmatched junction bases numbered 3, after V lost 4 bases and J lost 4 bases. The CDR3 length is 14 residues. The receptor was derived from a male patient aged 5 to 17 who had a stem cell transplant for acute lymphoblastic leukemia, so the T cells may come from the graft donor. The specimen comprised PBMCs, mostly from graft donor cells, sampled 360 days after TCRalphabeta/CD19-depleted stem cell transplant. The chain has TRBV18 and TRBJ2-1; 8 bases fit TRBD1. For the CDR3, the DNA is TGTGCCAGCTCACAGACAGGGGTGTACAATGAGCAGTTCTTC. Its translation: CASSQTGVYNEQFF.